This TCR beta chain was sequenced for a study of T cells in Graves' hyperthyroidism and ophthalmopathy. RNA transcripts yielded amplified TCR beta CDR3 regions. RT-PCR in the first round (using the HTBI primer set) targeted the TCR CDR3. MiXCR, run by TCRdb on the multiplex PCR reads, gives a single entry per CDR3 protein. This sample has roughly 630,000 distinct CDR3 sequences, with 15% to 19% found just once. Study-level results: Within blood appeared most thyroid clonotypes that had expanded above 0.001.

Unmatched junction bases numbered 7, after V lost 5 bases and J lost 7 bases. The CDR3 contains 15 residues. CDR1 and CDR2 (germline): LNHDA, SQIVND (reference sequence). Regarding this clonotype: Its antigen is not known.

The sample taken for sequencing was blood. The rearrangement links TRBV19 to TRBJ1-5; 11 nucleotides line up with TRBD1. The sequence was obtained from a woman aged 25 to 39 with Graves' hyperthyroidism. The CDR3 loop is CASSERDRGMQPQHF. In nucleotides, the CDR3 is TGTGCCAGTAGTGAGCGGGACAGGGGGATGCAGCCCCAGCATTTT.